This passage covers 9 T cell receptor beta chains from one sample sequenced in a study of early T cells in non-severe SARS-CoV-2 infection. TCRdb reanalysed the 5' RACE reads using MiXCR and keeps one entry per CDR3 protein. The table has about 56,000 distinct CDR3 sequences, around 16% seen once. The specimen comprised whole blood, sampled at baseline. The source of these receptors is an adult who was a healthcare worker with PCR-confirmed SARS-CoV-2 infection or an uninfected control (not recorded which).

The rearrangement links TRBV3-1 to TRBJ2-6; no definite D call. Trimming stripped 2 bases from V and 0 bases from J, with 8 bases between. The length of the CDR3 is 16 residues. Germline CDR1 and CDR2: LGHDT and YNNKEL (reference sequence). The CDR3 loop is CASSQHSGSGANVLTF. The CDR3 bases are TGTGCCAGCAGCCAACATTCAGGCTCTGGGGCCAACGTCCTGACTTTC.

Only a few counts were recorded for this clonotype. The chain combines TRBV11-2 with TRBJ2-7, with D possibly TRBD2 on 6 matching bases. Trimming removed 1 base at V and 3 bases at J, with 10 bases between. CDR3 length equals 14 residues. Germline CDR1 is SGHAT and CDR2 is FQNNGV. The CDR3 DNA is TGTGCCAGCAGCTTAGCCCCGGGGGACTACGAGCAGTACTTC. This gives the protein CASSLAPGDYEQYF.

The chain employs TRBV7-3 and TRBJ2-2; perhaps TRBD1 as D (5 bases). This CDR3 comprises 14 residues. The V end lost 3 bases, the J end lost 4 bases, and 9 bases lay between the germline ends. The germline CDR1 and CDR2 sequences are SGHTA and FQGTGA. The CDR3 spells CASSFDSATGELFF. CDR3 in DNA: TGTGCCAGCAGCTTTGACAGTGCCACCGGGGAGCTGTTTTTT.

By sample fraction, this clonotype is medium-sized. This rearrangement joins TRBV27 to TRBJ1-1, with D possibly being TRBD1 (5 bases). CDR1 and CDR2 (germline): MNHEY, SMNVEV (reference sequence). The V end lost 2 bases, the J end lost 1 base, and 11 bases lay between the germline ends. The CDR3 loop spans 15 amino acids. CDR3 amino acids: CASSLGNGGNTEAFF. CDR3 sequence (DNA): TGTGCCAGCAGTTTAGGTAATGGGGGGAACACTGAAGCTTTCTTT.

This clonotype was counted at least ten times. The CDR3 nucleotides read TGCAGTGCTAGACCCCCGGACAGGGAATACAATGAGCAGTTCTTC. Protein product: CSARPPDREYNEQFF. V is TRBV20-1 and J is TRBJ2-1; 8 nucleotides match TRBD1. J lost 4 bases, V lost 2 bases, and 7 bases had no gene match. The CDR3 loop spans 15 amino acids. Germline V gives CDR1 DFQATT, CDR2 SNEGSKA (reference sequence).

The chain links TRBV5-1 to TRBJ2-7; 9 bases fit TRBD2. The CDR3 runs to 15 residues. J lost 2 bases, V lost 0 bases, and 3 bases had no gene match. Per germline, CDR1 SGHRS and CDR2 YFSETQ. As DNA, the CDR3 is TGCGCCAGCAGCTTGGAGGCGGGAGGGCCCTACGAGCAGTACTTC. As protein: CASSLEAGGPYEQYF.

The V gene is TRBV5-5, the J gene TRBJ2-7; D gene ambiguous. Per germline, CDR1 SGHKS and CDR2 YYEKEE (reference sequence). V shed 2 bases and J shed 5 bases, with 11 bases lying between them. The length of the CDR3 is 13 residues. CDR3 sequence (DNA): TGTGCCAGCAGCTTAGGGCGCGCAAACGAGCAGTACTTC. Translation: CASSLGRANEQYF.

V gene TRBV11-2 combines with J gene TRBJ2-1; TRBD1 agrees at 8 bases. The junction had 6 bases not matched to a gene; V was cut back by 5 bases and J by 6 bases. Germline loops: CDR1 SGHAT, CDR2 FQNNGV. The CDR3 length is 14 residues. The CDR3 is CASSALTGGNEQFF. CDR3 nucleotide sequence: TGTGCCAGCAGCGCCTTAACAGGGGGCAATGAGCAGTTCTTC.

The chain links TRBV7-9 to TRBJ2-1; D call uncertain. The CDR3 runs to 14 residues. The V end lost 5 bases, the J end lost 7 bases, and 15 bases lay between the germline ends. Germline V gene data show CDR1 as SEHNR and CDR2 as FQNEAQ (reference sequence). The CDR3 DNA is TGTGCCAGCAGCCCAGACTCCATTATGAATGAGCAGTTCTTC. Amino acids: CASSPDSIMNEQFF.